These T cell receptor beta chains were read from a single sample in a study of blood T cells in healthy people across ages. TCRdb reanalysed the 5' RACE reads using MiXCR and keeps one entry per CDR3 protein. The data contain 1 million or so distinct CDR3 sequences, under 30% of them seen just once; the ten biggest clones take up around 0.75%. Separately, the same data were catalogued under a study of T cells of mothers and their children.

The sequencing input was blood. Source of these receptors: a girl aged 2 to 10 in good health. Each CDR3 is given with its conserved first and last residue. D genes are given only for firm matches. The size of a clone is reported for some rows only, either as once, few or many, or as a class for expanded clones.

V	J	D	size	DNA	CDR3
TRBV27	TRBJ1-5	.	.	TGTGCCAGCAGTAACGTCGGAACAAATCAGCCCCAGCATTTT	CASSNVGTNQPQHF
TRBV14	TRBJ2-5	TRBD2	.	TGTGCCAGCAGCCTTGTACTAGCGGGCGTGGAGACCCAGTACTTC	CASSLVLAGVETQYF
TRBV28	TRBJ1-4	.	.	TGTGCCAGCGGCAGGACAGAAAATGAAAAACTGTTTTTT	CASGRTENEKLFF
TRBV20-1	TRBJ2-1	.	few	TGCAGTGCTATTAGATCTGGCGAGCAGTTCTTC	CSAIRSGEQFF
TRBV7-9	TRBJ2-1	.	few	TGTGCCAGCAGCTTAGAGTGGTCCCGGGAGCGGTTCTTC	CASSLEWSRERFF
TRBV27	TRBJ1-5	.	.	TGTGCCAGTACACTCGCGTTTGGTCAGCCCCAGCATTTT	CASTLAFGQPQHF
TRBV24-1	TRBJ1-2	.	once	TGTGCCACCAGTGATTATGTTAGCTACACCTTC	CATSDYVSYTF
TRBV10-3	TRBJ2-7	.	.	TGTGCCATCAGAAGCCGGGACTCCCTCTCCTACGAGCAGTACTTC	CAIRSRDSLSYEQYF
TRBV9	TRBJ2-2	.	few	TGTGCCAGCAGCGCCTCGGGGACCGGGGAGCTGTTTTTT	CASSASGTGELFF
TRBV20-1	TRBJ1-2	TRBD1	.	TGCAGCGCGGGATCAGGGGGAGGGGGCTACACCTTC	CSAGSGGGGYTF
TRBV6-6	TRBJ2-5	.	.	TGTGCCAGCAGTTACACCTGGCTTAGTGAGGGCCCGAAAGAGACCCAGTACTTC	CASSYTWLSEGPKETQYF
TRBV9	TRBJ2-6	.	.	TGTGCCAGCAGCGTAGAAGGGGGCTCTGGGGCCAACGTCCTGACTTTC	CASSVEGGSGANVLTF
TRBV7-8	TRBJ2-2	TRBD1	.	TGTGCCAGCAGCTTATGGGCAGGGGGAAACACCGGGGAGCTGTTTTTT	CASSLWAGGNTGELFF
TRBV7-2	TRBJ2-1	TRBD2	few	TGTGCCAGCAGCTTATATCGGCCCCAAGGGACTAGAAGCGATGAGCAGTTCTTC	CASSLYRPQGTRSDEQFF
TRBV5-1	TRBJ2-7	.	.	TGCGCCAGCAGTGACGAGACAGGCTACGAGCAGTACTTC	CASSDETGYEQYF
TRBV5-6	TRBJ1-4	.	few	TGTGCCAGCAGCTTGGGCAGCGAGGAAAAACTGTTTTTT	CASSLGSEEKLFF
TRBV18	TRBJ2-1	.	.	TGTGCCAGCTCAGACTTCGACGGTGACAATGAGCAGTTCTTC	CASSDFDGDNEQFF
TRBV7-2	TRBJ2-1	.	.	TGTGCCAGCAGCCTTTCTCGGGAGTTTGAGCAGTTCTTC	CASSLSREFEQFF
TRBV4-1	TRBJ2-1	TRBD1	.	TGCGCCAGCAGCACTACCCCTCGGGACAGGGGAGATAATGAGCAGTTCTTC	CASSTTPRDRGDNEQFF
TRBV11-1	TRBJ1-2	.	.	TGTGCCAGCAGCTCCCAGCCGGGGGACTATGGCTACACCTTC	CASSSQPGDYGYTF
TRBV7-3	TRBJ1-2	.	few	TGTGCCAGCAGCCCGGGTCCCGGGGAAGTGGGTGGCTACACCTTC	CASSPGPGEVGGYTF
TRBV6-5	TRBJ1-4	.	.	TGTGCCAGCAGTTACTCGCAGGAGACAGGCGTTAATGAAAAACTGTTTTTT	CASSYSQETGVNEKLFF
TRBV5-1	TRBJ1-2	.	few	TGCGCCAGCAGCCCGTGGACCGGGACGGGTAACTATGGCTACACCTTC	CASSPWTGTGNYGYTF
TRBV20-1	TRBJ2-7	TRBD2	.	TGCAGTGGAAGACTAGCGGGAGTTTACGAACAGTACTTC	CSGRLAGVYEQYF
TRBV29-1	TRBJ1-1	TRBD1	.	TGCAGCGTTGAAGAGCAGGGGGCGGCTGAAGCTTTCTTT	CSVEEQGAAEAFF
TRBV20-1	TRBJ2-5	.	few	TGCAGTGCTTCCCTGACTAAACTCCAAGAGACCCAGTACTTC	CSASLTKLQETQYF
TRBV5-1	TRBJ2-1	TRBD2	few	TGCGCCAGCAGCTTGACTAGCGGGCTTTCGGATGAGCAGTTCTTC	CASSLTSGLSDEQFF
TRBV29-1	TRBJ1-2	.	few	TGCAGCGAGCAGACAGTCTATGGCTACACCTTC	CSEQTVYGYTF
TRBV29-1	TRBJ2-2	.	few	TGCAGCGCCTATCCTAACACCGGGGAGCTGTTTTTT	CSAYPNTGELFF
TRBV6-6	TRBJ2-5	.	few	TGTGCCAGCAGTTACTCTACGGACGGTGCCGGGACCCAGTACTTC	CASSYSTDGAGTQYF
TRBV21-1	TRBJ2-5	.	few	TGTGCCAGCAGCTTAATCGGACTAGCGGGGGGCGCCCAGTACTTC	CASSLIGLAGGAQYF
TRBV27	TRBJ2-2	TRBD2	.	TGTGCCAGCAGTCCCTGGGGGGGAGGCACCGGGGAGCTGTTTTTT	CASSPWGGGTGELFF
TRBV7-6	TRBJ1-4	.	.	TGTGCCAGCAGCCTAGGGGCCGACAGCCCCGAAAAACTGTTTTTT	CASSLGADSPEKLFF
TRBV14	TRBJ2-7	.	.	TGTGCCAGCAGCCAAGGACAGAGAATAACCTCCTACGAGCAGTACTTC	CASSQGQRITSYEQYF
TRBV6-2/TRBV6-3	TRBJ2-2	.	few	TGTGCCAGCAAAAAAACACCCGACCACCTGAGGGACACCGGGGAGCTGTTTTTT	CASKKTPDHLRDTGELFF
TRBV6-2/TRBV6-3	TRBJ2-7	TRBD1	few	TGTGCCAGCAGTTCCCTTGGACAGGGGAGTTACGAGCAGTACTTC	CASSSLGQGSYEQYF